The next 13 T cell receptor beta chains were all read from a single sample in a study of shared clonotypes between healthy human individuals. This table comes from immunoSEQ multiplex PCR, and its TCRdb copy is limited to in-frame clones, with some not included. The table includes about 2.5 million clones, just under 95% detected once. The sample taken for sequencing was naive CD4+ T cells from PBMCs. Subset specified: CD45RA+ positively selected. The source of these receptors is a man aged 18 to 29 in good health. Some clones in this sample may be carry-over from other donors' samples.

The V gene is TRBV18, the J gene TRBJ2-1; possible D gene TRBD1, 5 bases. Germline V gives CDR1 KGHSH, CDR2 LQKENI. The CDR3 extends over 14 amino acids. With 3 bases removed from V and 5 bases from J, the gap between germline ends came to 11 bases. CDR3 DNA: TGTGCCAGCTCACCCCCACAGGCCCACAATGAGCAGTTCTTC. Amino acids: CASSPPQAHNEQFF.

The J gene is TRBJ1-1, the V gene TRBV4-1; D gene ambiguous. The CDR3 runs 19 residues. V lost 2 bases and J 6 bases, leaving 28 bases between the germline ends. CDR1 MGHRA and CDR2 YSYEKL come from the germline V gene. The CDR3 sequence: CASSQLSMALGGFSSEAFF. The CDR3 DNA reads as TGCGCCAGCAGCCAACTATCAATGGCGTTGGGAGGTTTTAGTTCTGAAGCTTTCTTT.

This chain uses TRBV19 with TRBJ1-5; 8 bases map to TRBD1. This CDR3 is 16 amino acids long. Germline V gene lookup returns CDR1 LNHDA and CDR2 SQIVND (reference sequence). With V trimmed by 1 base and J by 8 bases, 10 bases remained unmatched. DNA of the CDR3: TGTGCCAGTAGTATAGCGGGCGCAGGGGGCGGAAAGCCCCAGCATTTT. It encodes CASSIAGAGGGKPQHF.

The chain couples TRBV4-2 to TRBJ2-1, with TRBD2 matching over 12 bases. The trim removed 4 bases at V and 4 bases at J, leaving 11 bases unmatched. This CDR3 contains 18 residues. Germline assignment: CDR1 LGHNA and CDR2 YNFKEQ. CDR3 protein: CASSPKITTSGSYNEQFF. CDR3 nucleotide sequence: TGTGCCAGCAGCCCCAAGATCACGACTAGCGGGAGTTACAATGAGCAGTTCTTC.

This clone showed up just a few times. The chain couples TRBV28 to TRBJ1-1; D ambiguous. Germline values: CDR1 MDHEN, CDR2 SYDVKM. V lost 7 bases and J lost 1, with 13 bases in between. The CDR3 has 14 residues. The CDR3 here is CASTTFSGNTEAFF. CDR3 DNA: TGTGCCAGCACCACTTTTTCGGGGAACACTGAAGCTTTCTTT.

This chain joins TRBV9 and TRBJ1-2; unclear D gene. V was trimmed by 0 bases and J by 3 bases, leaving 9 bases between them. Germline V lookup: CDR1 SGDLS, CDR2 YYNGEE. The CDR3 length is 14 residues. This CDR3 is CASSVASGDYGYTF. The CDR3 DNA is TGTGCCAGCAGCGTAGCGTCCGGGGACTATGGCTACACCTTC.

This sequence joins TRBV6-5 and TRBJ2-1; D uncertain. Germline V CDR1 and CDR2: MNHEY, SVGAGI. This CDR3 contains 12 residues. The V end was cut by 5 bases, the J end by 7 bases, with 9 bases between. This CDR3 reads CASSPSANEQFF. In DNA, the CDR3 is TGTGCCAGCAGTCCCAGCGCAAATGAGCAGTTCTTC.

The rearrangement joins TRBV6-5 to TRBJ1-4, with D possibly matching TRBD1 (6 bases). CDR3 length: 15 amino acids. The V end lost 8 bases, the J end lost 0 bases, and 13 bases lay between the germline ends. Germline CDR1 MNHEY, CDR2 SVGAGI. The CDR3 protein is CASGQSLTTNEKLFF. CDR3 bases: TGTGCCAGCGGACAGAGCCTAACAACTAATGAAAAACTGTTTTTT.

V is TRBV30 and J is TRBJ2-5; TRBD1 agrees at 9 bases. This CDR3 region has 15 residues. Unmatched junction bases numbered 6, after V lost 4 bases and J lost 0 bases. Germline CDR1 and CDR2: GTSNPN and SVGIG (reference sequence). This CDR3 is CAWKTGGKNQETQYF. CDR3 DNA: TGTGCCTGGAAGACAGGGGGTAAGAACCAAGAGACCCAGTACTTC.

The J gene is TRBJ2-1, the V gene TRBV5-4, with D hard to call. V lost 3 bases to trimming and J lost 7 bases, with 14 bases between them. Germline CDR1 and CDR2: SGHNT and YYREEE (reference sequence). The CDR3 loop spans 14 amino acids. The CDR3 DNA sequence: TGTGCCAGCAGCTCTCCCACCACTTCAAATGAGCAGTTCTTC. It specifies CASSSPTTSNEQFF.

This clone was seen a single time. The chain combines TRBV19 with TRBJ2-7; 7 bases align to TRBD1. There are 14 residues in the CDR3. CDR1 and CDR2 (germline): LNHDA, SQIVND (reference sequence). With 10 bases clipped from V and 2 bases from J, the junction kept 11 bases outside the gene matches. The CDR3 protein is CATRDSRPTYEQYF. The CDR3 bases are TGTGCCACCCGGGACAGCCGACCCACCTACGAGCAGTACTTC. Together with reference TRBV19 and TRBJ2-7, the CDR3 gives the full variable domain: DGGITQSPKYLFRKEGQNVTLSCEQNLNHDAMYWYRQDPGQGLRLIYYSQIVNDFQKGDIAEGYSVSREKKESFPLTVTSAQKNPTAFYLCATRDSRPTYEQYFGPGTRLTVT.

The CDR3, as DNA: TGTGCCATCAGTGGGGGACAGATCTATGGCTACACCTTC. It translates to CAISGGQIYGYTF. The chain recombines TRBV10-3 with TRBJ1-2; 7 bases map to TRBD1. The CDR3 extends over 13 amino acids. Germline trimming cut 4 bases from V and 4 bases from J; bases unmatched to any gene: 3. CDR1 is ENHRY, CDR2 SYGVKD, per germline.

The rearrangement links TRBV6-5 to TRBJ1-1, with D unresolved. V lost 5 bases and J lost 4, with 17 bases in between. Germline V gene sequence: CDR1 MNHEY, CDR2 SVGAGI. This CDR3 comprises 15 residues. The CDR3 here is CASSRPWQVRTEAFF. The CDR3 bases are TGTGCCAGCAGTCGCCCCTGGCAAGTTCGCACTGAAGCTTTCTTT.